These 30 T cell receptor beta chains originate from one sample sequenced in a study of blood T cell repertoires in COVID-19. Sequencing was performed with immunoSEQ multiplex PCR; in TCRdb, only in-frame clones are kept and a portion is missing. The sample yields some 140,000 clones, roughly 80% seen once. The sequencing sample was made of PBMCs or T cells enriched from blood (not recorded which). The receptors shown here come from a man in his forties or fifties with acute COVID-19.

The chain couples TRBV7-6 to TRBJ1-3; no reliable D call. V lost 3 bases to trimming and J lost 2 bases, with 11 bases between them. The CDR3 totals 15 residues. The germline V gene has CDR1 SGHVS and CDR2 FNYEAQ. CDR3 loop: CASSFQGGTGNTIYF. The CDR3, as DNA: TGTGCCAGCAGCTTCCAAGGAGGTACTGGAAACACCATATATTTT. The complete variable domain, with remaining parts taken from reference TRBV7-6 and TRBJ1-3, reads GAGVSQSPRYKVTKRGQDVALRCDPISGHVSLYWYRQALGQGPEFLTYFNYEAQQDKSGLPNDRFSAERPEGSISTLTIQRTEQRDSAMYRCASSFQGGTGNTIYFGEGSWLTVV.

The chain recombines TRBV25-1 with TRBJ2-2; 7 positions agree with TRBD1. Trimming took 7 bases from V and 1 from J; bases not matched to a gene: 12. Per germline, CDR1 MGHDK and CDR2 SYGVNS. The CDR3 runs to 17 residues. DNA for the CDR3: TGTGCCAGCATCTCACCCGACAGGGTCCTGAACACCGGGGAGCTGTTTTTT. This sequence encodes CASISPDRVLNTGELFF.

The chain employs TRBV25-1 and TRBJ2-1; 12 nucleotides line up with TRBD2. V lost 2 bases, J lost 8 bases, and 7 bases stayed unmatched. The CDR3 totals 16 residues. From germline, CDR1 is MGHDK and CDR2 SYGVNS. The CDR3 here is CASSEPTSGSRDEQFF. As DNA, the CDR3 is TGTGCCAGCAGTGAACCGACTAGCGGGAGTCGCGATGAGCAGTTCTTC.

This chain uses TRBV5-5 with TRBJ1-2, with 7 bases matching TRBD1. CDR1 is SGHKS, CDR2 YYEKEE, per germline (reference sequence). V lost 5 bases and J lost 4; bases outside the gene matches: 8. The CDR3 sequence is 14 residues long. The CDR3 here is CASRGTETLYGYTF. Written as DNA, the CDR3 is TGTGCCAGCAGGGGGACAGAGACCCTCTATGGCTACACCTTC.

This chain links TRBV19 with TRBJ2-1; a possible D gene is TRBD1 (6 bases). The CDR3 runs to 14 residues. V gave up 10 bases and J gave up 4 bases, with 17 bases separating them. Germline loops: CDR1 LNHDA, CDR2 SQIVND (reference sequence). The CDR3 here is CATQTTGEYNEQFF. CDR3 coding DNA: TGTGCCACCCAGACGACAGGAGAATACAATGAGCAGTTCTTC.

The chain carries TRBV7-2 and TRBJ2-1; weak D call: TRBD1 (6 bases). The CDR3 has 15 amino acids. V lost 1 base and J lost 3, with 10 bases in between. The germline CDR1 and CDR2 sequences are SGHTA and FQGNSA. The CDR3 nucleotides read TGTGCCAGCAGCTTAGGCTCAGGGGACTACAATGAGCAGTTCTTC. It codes for CASSLGSGDYNEQFF.

The chain combines TRBV5-1 with TRBJ1-2; TRBD1 matches at 7 bases. Germline V lookup: CDR1 SGHRS, CDR2 YFSETQ. V was clipped by 4 bases and J by 7 bases; unmatched bases: 19. The CDR3 runs to 17 residues. CDR3 coding DNA: TGCGCCAGCAGCGCACGCCAGACAGGGACCGCTTTTGTTGGCTACACCTTC. It specifies CASSARQTGTAFVGYTF.

The chain uses TRBV5-1 and TRBJ1-1; D is uncertain. Germline values: CDR1 SGHRS, CDR2 YFSETQ. V lost 0 bases and J lost 0, with 6 bases in between. CDR3 length equals 14 residues. As DNA, the CDR3 is TGCGCCAGCAGCTTGGATGGGCTGAACACTGAAGCTTTCTTT. Amino acid sequence: CASSLDGLNTEAFF.

This rearrangement joins TRBV28 to TRBJ2-7; 7 bases match TRBD2. V was clipped by 3 bases and J by 2 bases; unmatched bases: 7. The CDR3 length is 15 residues. Germline CDR1 reads MDHEN; CDR2 reads SYDVKM. Here the CDR3 reads CASSFPGTTPYEQYF. Here the CDR3 DNA reads TGTGCCAGCAGTTTTCCCGGGACTACCCCCTACGAGCAGTACTTC. Drawing the rest from reference TRBV28 and TRBJ2-7, the complete variable domain is DVKVTQSSRYLVKRTGEKVFLECVQDMDHENMFWYRQDPGLGLRLIYFSYDVKMKEKGDIPEGYSVSREKKERFSLILESASTNQTSMYLCASSFPGTTPYEQYFGPGTRLTVT.

This clone was detected a few times. V usage is TRBV10-1 and J usage is TRBJ2-1; 9 nucleotides match TRBD2. CDR1 WNHNN and CDR2 SYGVQD come from the germline V gene (reference sequence). CDR3 size: 14 residues. Trimming cost V 6 bases and J 16 bases; bases outside gene matches: 16. The CDR3: CASSADRTGTSLFF. DNA for the CDR3: TGCGCCAGCAGCGCGGACAGAACCGGGACTAGCCTCTTCTTC.

This clone was counted a single time. This chain connects TRBV7-9 to TRBJ1-1; no clear D gene. Trimming removed 3 bases from V and 1 base from J, with 3 bases in between. Germline-derived CDR1 and CDR2 are SEHNR and FQNEAQ (reference sequence). The CDR3 has 12 amino acids. The CDR3 DNA is TGTGCCAGCAGCTTCGGGAACACTGAAGCTTTCTTT. This codes for CASSFGNTEAFF.

This sequence joins TRBV7-9 and TRBJ2-7; 8 positions agree with TRBD1. This CDR3 comprises 15 residues. Looked up from germline, CDR1 is SEHNR and CDR2 is FQNEAQ (reference sequence). Trimming removed 6 bases from V and 2 bases from J; junction bases left unmatched: 9. CDR3 sequence (DNA): TGTGCCAGCAGAGGTCCAGGACAGGGCACCTACGAGCAGTACTTC. Translation: CASRGPGQGTYEQYF.

V is TRBV5-8 and J is TRBJ2-5; 7 bases match TRBD1. CDR3 length: 15 residues. V lost 4 bases to trimming and J lost 0 bases; unmatched junction nucleotides: 6. The V gene's germline CDR1 is SGHTS and CDR2 YDEGEE. CDR3 residues: CASSRDSDHQETQYF. CDR3 sequence (DNA): TGTGCCAGCAGCAGGGACAGCGACCACCAAGAGACCCAGTACTTC.

The J gene is TRBJ2-1, the V gene TRBV5-6; no definite D call. CDR1 is SGHDT and CDR2 is YYEEEE in the germline V gene. V lost 0 bases and J lost 4, with 8 bases in between. This CDR3 contains 14 residues. The CDR3 DNA sequence: TGTGCCAGCAGCTTGGGAGTGTTTTACAATGAGCAGTTCTTC. Translation: CASSLGVFYNEQFF.

This clone was recorded once. The chain combines TRBV7-6 with TRBJ2-7; D possibly corresponds to TRBD2 (5 bases). This CDR3 region has 13 residues. Germline V gene data show CDR1 as SGHVS and CDR2 as FNYEAQ. Trimming pared 5 bases from V and 2 bases from J, leaving 10 bases between. The CDR3 DNA reads as TGTGCCAGCAGCCCGGTGGGAGCCTACGAGCAGTACTTC. It is translated as CASSPVGAYEQYF.

This chain uses TRBV3-1 (or the pseudogene TRBV3-2) with TRBJ2-7; D possibly corresponds to TRBD2 (6 bases). The V gene's germline CDR1 is LGHDT and CDR2 YNNKEL (reference sequence). The CDR3 is 13 residues long. V was cut by 4 bases and J by 6 bases, with 13 bases left in between. The CDR3 here is CASSRVGGIEQYF. CDR3 bases: TGTGCCAGCAGCCGGGTGGGGGGAATCGAGCAGTACTTC.

V and J are TRBV19 and TRBJ1-6; possible D gene TRBD1, 5 bases. The CDR3 extends over 19 amino acids. Trimming took 10 bases from V and 7 from J, leaving 32 bases between them. The germline gives CDR1 LNHDA, CDR2 SQIVND (reference sequence). CDR3 in amino acids: CAKTNLGVSILYSNSPLHF. The CDR3 DNA sequence: TGTGCCAAAACCAATCTAGGGGTTTCAATCCTATATAGCAATTCACCCCTCCACTTT.

The J gene is TRBJ1-2, the V gene TRBV5-4, with D unresolved. The CDR3 has 13 amino acids. From germline, CDR1 is SGHNT and CDR2 YYREEE (reference sequence). Trimming removed 0 bases from V and 4 bases from J, with 7 bases in between. The CDR3, as DNA: TGTGCCAGCAGCTTGGGGAGCCTCTATGGCTACACCTTC. It specifies CASSLGSLYGYTF.

The V call is TRBV2, the J call TRBJ2-1; 13 bases agree with TRBD2. Germline V lookup: CDR1 SNHLY, CDR2 FYNNEI. The CDR3 consists of 18 residues. Trimming removed 6 bases from V and 6 bases from J; junction bases left unmatched: 14. The CDR3 DNA sequence: TGTGCCAGCAGGTACTATCCTTTGACTAGCGGGGGGCCCAATGAGCAGTTCTTC. It specifies CASRYYPLTSGGPNEQFF. Filled out from reference TRBV2 and TRBJ2-1, the complete variable domain reads EPEVTQTPSHQVTQMGQEVILRCVPISNHLYFYWYRQILGQKVEFLVSFYNNEISEKSEIFDDQFSVERPDGSNFTLKIRSTKLEDSAMYFCASRYYPLTSGGPNEQFFGPGTRLTVL.

This clone came up a few times. J is TRBJ1-1 and V is TRBV27; unclear D gene. Germline V gives CDR1 MNHEY, CDR2 SMNVEV (reference sequence). The CDR3 loop spans 14 amino acids. Deletions cut 6 bases from V and 0 bases from J, with 11 bases between. The CDR3 loop reads CASRLGYMNTEAFF. As DNA, the CDR3 is TGTGCCAGCAGATTAGGTTACATGAACACTGAAGCTTTCTTT.

The chain uses TRBV7-9 and TRBJ2-1; D may be TRBD2 (5 bases). The CDR3 consists of 13 residues. The germline CDR1 and CDR2 sequences are SEHNR and FQNEAQ (reference sequence). Trimming removed 3 bases at V and 9 bases at J, with 12 bases between. Written as DNA, the CDR3 is TGTGCCAGCAGCTTCCTAGCTGGCGGTGAGCAGTTCTTC. It translates to CASSFLAGGEQFF.

This chain uses TRBV28 with TRBJ2-1; D gene uncertain. Germline loops: CDR1 MDHEN, CDR2 SYDVKM. V dropped 4 bases and J dropped 7 bases, with 20 bases sitting between them. The CDR3 spans 16 residues. CDR3 amino acids: CASSSSPSPPENEQFF. The CDR3 region has the DNA TGTGCCAGCAGTTCCTCTCCAAGCCCCCCGGAGAATGAGCAGTTCTTC.

The chain couples TRBV27 to TRBJ2-7; 13 nucleotides match TRBD2. There are 16 residues in the CDR3. V shed 5 bases and J 6 bases; nucleotides not matched to a gene: 10. Germline V CDR1 and CDR2: MNHEY, SMNVEV (reference sequence). The DNA of the CDR3 is TGTGCCAGCAGTGCGGGACTAGCGGGACTAAGAAGCGAGCAGTACTTC. As protein: CASSAGLAGLRSEQYF.

CDR3 DNA sequence: TGCGCCAGCAGCTTGAAAGGCAACAGGGGGGTTGATTCACCCCTCCACTTT. Translated, it gives CASSLKGNRGVDSPLHF. The genes are TRBV5-1 and TRBJ1-6; 8 bases are a match to TRBD1. This CDR3 spans 17 amino acids. V was clipped by 1 base and J by 8 bases; unmatched bases: 11. Germline V CDR1 and CDR2: SGHRS, YFSETQ.

This clone was recorded once. J is TRBJ2-1 and V is TRBV3-1 (or the pseudogene TRBV3-2); TRBD2 matches 7 bases. Germline V lookup: CDR1 LGHDT, CDR2 YNNKEL (reference sequence). The CDR3 consists of 15 residues. The junction had 4 bases not matched to a gene; V was cut back by 0 bases and J by 5 bases. In DNA, the CDR3 is TGTGCCAGCAGCCAAGATCTCGCGGGAGACAATGAGCAGTTCTTC. Its translation: CASSQDLAGDNEQFF.

This clone has only one observation. The chain employs TRBV11-2 and TRBJ2-7; possibly TRBD1 for D (6 bases). Germline CDR1 is SGHAT and CDR2 is FQNNGV. CDR3 size: 12 residues. The V end was cut by 3 bases, the J end by 5 bases, with 8 bases between. The CDR3 nucleotides are TGTGCCAGCAGCTTCACAGGGAACGAGCAGTACTTC. Translated, it gives CASSFTGNEQYF.

This sequence joins TRBV29-1 and TRBJ2-7; possible D gene TRBD2, 5 bases. There are 12 residues in the CDR3. The germline CDR1 and CDR2 sequences are SQVTM and ANQGSEA. The V end lost 6 bases, the J end lost 5 bases, and 14 bases lay between the germline ends. In nucleotides, the CDR3 is TGCAGCGTCGGGTGGGGAGAGGACGAGCAGTACTTC. Translated, it gives CSVGWGEDEQYF.

DNA for the CDR3: TGTGCCAGCAGCCCCGTCGTAGCGGTGGGAGGGAATACGCAGTATTTT. This translates into CASSPVVAVGGNTQYF. The rearrangement uses TRBV7-7 and TRBJ2-3; 7 bases are shared with TRBD2. The CDR3 runs 16 residues. Germline V lookup: CDR1 SSHAT, CDR2 FNYEAQ (reference sequence). V gave up 5 bases and J gave up 7 bases; unmatched junction bases: 15. The full variable domain, its missing parts supplied by reference TRBV7-7 and TRBJ2-3, is GAGVSQSPRYKVTKRGQDVTLRCDPISSHATLYWYQQALGQGPEFLTYFNYEAQPDKSGLPSDRFSAERPEGSISTLTIQRTEQRDSAMYRCASSPVVAVGGNTQYFGPGTRLTVL.

This CDR3 is CASSEYIQETQYF. CDR3 bases: TGTGCCAGCAGTGAGTACATCCAAGAGACCCAGTACTTC. The chain recombines TRBV6-1 with TRBJ2-5; D is undetermined. Germline lookup yields CDR1 MNHNS and CDR2 SASEGT. The CDR3 length is 13 residues. V lost 3 bases, J lost 1 base, and 6 bases lay in between.

The chain is built from TRBV23-1 and TRBJ2-5; tentative D call: TRBD1 (6 bases). TRBV23-1 is labeled an ORF, and its function is uncertain. The CDR3 runs to 17 residues. The V gene lost 6 bases and the J gene lost 7 bases, with 27 bases spanning the gap. The CDR3 is CASSHSGETTSKGTQYF. In DNA, the CDR3 is TGCGCCAGCAGCCACTCAGGGGAAACGACGAGTAAAGGGACCCAGTACTTC.